Listed here are 21 T cell receptor beta chains from one sample, sequenced in a study of cytomegalovirus exposure and HLA in healthy donors. PCR amplification relied on 60 Vbeta primers (plus 13 Jbeta primers). Profiled with immunoSEQ multiplex PCR; TCRdb holds only in-frame clones, not every one. The sample table includes under 200,000 clones. Input material: PBMCs. The receptors were sampled from a man aged 25-40 years in good health and CMV-seronegative.

This chain uses TRBV14 with TRBJ2-1; 16 nucleotides align to TRBD2. The V and J ends lost 0 bases and 3 bases, in that order; junction bases with no gene match: 5. Germline CDR1 reads SGHDN; CDR2 reads FVKESK. The CDR3 runs to 19 residues. The chain's CDR3 is CASSQDRGTSGRDYNEQFF. For the CDR3, the DNA is TGTGCCAGCAGCCAAGATCGTGGGACTAGCGGGAGGGACTACAATGAGCAGTTCTTC.

The chain carries TRBV7-8 and TRBJ1-1; D uncertain. Germline CDR1 and CDR2: SGHVS and FQNEAQ. V lost 5 bases to trimming and J lost 4 bases, with 8 bases between them. The CDR3 is made up of 12 amino acids. The CDR3 is CASSPVFTEAFF. The CDR3 DNA follows: TGTGCCAGCAGCCCCGTGTTCACTGAAGCTTTCTTT.

This chain uses TRBV6-4 with TRBJ1-1; D is unresolved. V shed 4 bases and J shed 1 base, with 7 bases lying between them. The CDR3 sequence is 13 residues long. CDR1 and CDR2 from the germline V gene are MRHNA and SNTAGT. CDR3 amino acids: CASSASPNTEAFF. The CDR3 DNA sequence: TGTGCCAGCAGTGCGTCTCCGAACACTGAAGCTTTCTTT.

The genes are TRBV6-5 and TRBJ2-7, with TRBD2 identical over 14 bases. CDR1 is MNHEY, CDR2 SVGAGI, per germline. The CDR3 has 15 amino acids. V was pared by 4 bases and J by 8 bases, with 7 bases of the junction left unmatched. This CDR3 is CASSSPGLAGDKQYF. Written as DNA, the CDR3 is TGTGCCAGCAGTTCCCCGGGACTAGCGGGAGATAAGCAGTACTTC.

The chain has TRBV5-1 and TRBJ2-7; 9 bases are a match to TRBD1. CDR3 length: 15 residues. CDR1 and CDR2 (germline): SGHRS, YFSETQ. Trimming took 4 bases from V and 2 from J; bases not matched to a gene: 7. CDR3 nucleotide sequence: TGCGCCAGCAGCCCACGACAGGGGGACCCCTACGAGCAGTACTTC. Amino acid sequence: CASSPRQGDPYEQYF.

V usage is TRBV11-2 and J usage is TRBJ2-7; TRBD2 matches at 9 bases. Germline lookup yields CDR1 SGHAT and CDR2 FQNNGV. V was pared by 1 base and J by 5 bases, with 6 bases of the junction left unmatched. There are 15 residues in the CDR3. The CDR3 DNA is TGTGCCAGCAGCTTAGTTTGGACTAGCGTTGACGAGCAGTACTTC. Residues: CASSLVWTSVDEQYF.

V gene TRBV5-4 combines with J gene TRBJ2-5; TRBD1 might be the D (5 bases). The DNA end favors TRBJ2-7, so the J call may be wrong. The CDR3 has 15 amino acids. Germline V gene data show CDR1 as SGHNT and CDR2 as YYREEE (reference sequence). CDR3 sequence reads: CASSPTAGDSYEQYF. In DNA form, the CDR3 reads TGTGCCAGCAGTCCGACAGCTGGGGACTCCTACGAGCAGTACTTC.

This sequence joins TRBV2 and TRBJ2-1; possible D gene TRBD2, 6 bases. The V end lost 4 bases, the J end lost 5 bases, and 15 bases lay between the germline ends. Germline-derived CDR1 and CDR2 are SNHLY and FYNNEI. The length of the CDR3 is 15 residues. The CDR3 reads CASSAPPGTHNEQFF. CDR3 nucleotides: TGTGCCAGCAGTGCCCCTCCCGGGACTCACAATGAGCAGTTCTTC.

V gene TRBV5-8 combines with J gene TRBJ2-7; tentative D call: TRBD1 (6 bases). The CDR3 runs 14 residues. V was pared by 3 bases and J by 3 bases, with 13 bases between. Germline assignment: CDR1 SGHTS and CDR2 YDEGEE. The DNA for the CDR3 is TGTGCCAGCAGCTCCGGACAGATTTTCTACGAGCAGTACTTC. This gives the protein CASSSGQIFYEQYF.

V and J are TRBV10-3 and TRBJ1-2, with TRBD1 identical over 10 bases. V dropped 0 bases and J dropped 6; count of bases not matched to a gene: 4. The CDR3 runs 15 residues. The germline V gene has CDR1 ENHRY and CDR2 SYGVKD. The CDR3: CAISESGDRGNGYTF. The CDR3 DNA is TGTGCCATCAGTGAGTCGGGGGACAGGGGCAATGGCTACACCTTC.

The DNA for the CDR3 is TGCGCCAGCGCGGACAGGGAACGGTACGAGCAGTACTTC. Encoded protein: CASADRERYEQYF. J is TRBJ2-7 and V is TRBV5-1, with TRBD1 identical over 8 bases. The CDR3 length is 13 residues. The trim removed 7 bases at V and 4 bases at J, leaving 7 bases unmatched. CDR1 SGHRS and CDR2 YFSETQ come from the germline V gene.

The V gene is TRBV2, the J gene TRBJ1-1; D is uncertain. This CDR3 is 14 amino acids long. CDR1 and CDR2 from the germline V gene are SNHLY and FYNNEI. The V and J ends lost 6 bases and 3 bases respectively, with 14 bases between them. CDR3: CASRRRRLDTEAFF. DNA of the CDR3: TGTGCCAGCAGGAGACGGCGGTTGGACACTGAAGCTTTCTTT.

V and J are TRBV6-4 and TRBJ2-7; 8 bases map to TRBD1. The V gene end was trimmed by 6 bases and the J gene end by 3 bases; junction bases not matched to a gene: 1. This CDR3 is 12 amino acids long. The V gene's germline CDR1 is MRHNA and CDR2 SNTAGT. CDR3 DNA: TGTGCCAGCAGAGACAGGGGCTACGAGCAGTACTTC. This encodes CASRDRGYEQYF.

The chain employs TRBV18 and TRBJ1-5; tentatively, D is TRBD1 (5 bases). V was pared by 6 bases and J by 1 base, with 10 bases between. Germline lookup yields CDR1 KGHSH and CDR2 LQKENI. The CDR3 is 14 residues long. The CDR3 is CASSQGRSNQPQHF. As DNA, the CDR3 is TGTGCCAGCTCTCAGGGCAGGAGCAATCAGCCCCAGCATTTT.

The V gene is TRBV7-2, the J gene TRBJ2-2; 9 nucleotides agree with TRBD2. The CDR3 has 16 residues. Germline loops: CDR1 SGHTA, CDR2 FQGNSA. Trimming at V came to 5 bases and at J to 6 bases, leaving 10 bases not matched to a gene. The CDR3 DNA follows: TGTGCCAGCAGCATATTCGGGACTAGCAATGCCGGGGAGCTGTTTTTT. This encodes CASSIFGTSNAGELFF.

The gene calls are TRBV18 and TRBJ2-1, with TRBD2 matching 7 bases. Germline V lookup: CDR1 KGHSH, CDR2 LQKENI. The CDR3 sequence is 15 residues long. The junction had 2 bases not matched to a gene; V was cut back by 3 bases and J by 0 bases. The CDR3 reads CASSPAGVSYNEQFF. Here the CDR3 DNA reads TGTGCCAGCTCACCGGCGGGAGTCTCCTACAATGAGCAGTTCTTC.

CDR3 loop: CASSLAQGSILTDTQYF. In DNA, the CDR3 is TGTGCCAGCAGCTTAGCGCAGGGAAGTATACTCACAGATACGCAGTATTTT. The J gene is TRBJ2-3, the V gene TRBV7-2; D may be TRBD1 (5 bases). V was shortened by 0 bases and J by 2 bases, with 15 bases between the two germline ends. Germline V gene lookup returns CDR1 SGHTA and CDR2 FQGNSA. The CDR3 contains 17 residues.

The rearrangement uses TRBV11-2 and TRBJ2-2; TRBD2 aligns across 8 bases. Germline values: CDR1 SGHAT, CDR2 FQNNGV. This CDR3 is 15 amino acids long. The ends lost 8 bases at V and 1 base at J; junction bases unmatched: 6. The CDR3 region is CASQVLAGNTGELFF. CDR3 bases: TGTGCCAGCCAGGTCCTAGCGGGGAACACCGGGGAGCTGTTTTTT.

This chain links TRBV14 with TRBJ1-4, with TRBD1 identical over 7 bases. Germline V gene data show CDR1 as SGHDN and CDR2 as FVKESK. J gave up 7 bases and V 5 bases, and 10 bases lay outside the gene matches. The CDR3 has 15 amino acids. Here the CDR3 reads CASSSTQGPGEKLFF. CDR3 sequence (DNA): TGTGCCAGCAGCTCGACACAGGGGCCGGGTGAAAAACTGTTTTTT.

V usage is TRBV29-1 and J usage is TRBJ2-1, with D uncertain. V lost 8 bases and J 4 bases, leaving 6 bases between the germline ends. CDR1 is SQVTM and CDR2 is ANQGSEA in the germline V gene. The CDR3 spans 10 residues. The CDR3 bases are TGCAGCTCAGGTTACAATGAGCAGTTCTTC. As protein: CSSGYNEQFF.

The V and J genes are TRBV25-1 and TRBJ2-1; TRBD2 aligns across 9 bases. CDR3 length equals 15 residues. The ends lost 8 bases at V and 9 bases at J; junction bases unmatched: 14. CDR1 MGHDK and CDR2 SYGVNS come from the germline V gene. The CDR3 nucleotides are TGTGCCAGCGCGGAGGGTGCGGGAGGGTTCAGTGAGCAGTTCTTC. Encoded protein: CASAEGAGGFSEQFF.